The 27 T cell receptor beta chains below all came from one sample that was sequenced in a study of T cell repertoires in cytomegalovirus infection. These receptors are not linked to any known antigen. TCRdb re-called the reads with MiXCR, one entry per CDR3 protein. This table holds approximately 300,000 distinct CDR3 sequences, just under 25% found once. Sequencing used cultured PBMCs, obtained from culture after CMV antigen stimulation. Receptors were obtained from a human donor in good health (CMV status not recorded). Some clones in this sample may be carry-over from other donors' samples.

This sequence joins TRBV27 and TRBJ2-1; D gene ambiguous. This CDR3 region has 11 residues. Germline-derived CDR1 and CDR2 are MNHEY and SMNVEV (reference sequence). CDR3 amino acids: CAVLSSNEQFF. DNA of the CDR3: TGTGCAGTATTATCGTCTAATGAGCAGTTCTTC.

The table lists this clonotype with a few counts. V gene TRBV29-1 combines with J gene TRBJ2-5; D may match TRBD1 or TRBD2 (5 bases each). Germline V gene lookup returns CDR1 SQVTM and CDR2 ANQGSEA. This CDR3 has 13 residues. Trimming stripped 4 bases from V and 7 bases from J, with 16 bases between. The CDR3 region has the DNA TGCAGCGTTGTCTTGAGGGGCGGAGGGACCCAGTACTTC. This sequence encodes CSVVLRGGGTQYF. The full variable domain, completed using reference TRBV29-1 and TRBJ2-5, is SAVISQKPSRDICQRGTSLTIQCQVDSQVTMMFWYRQQPGQSLTLIATANQGSEATYESGFVIDKFPISRPNLTFSTLTVSNMSPEDSSIYLCSVVLRGGGTQYFGPGTRLLVL.

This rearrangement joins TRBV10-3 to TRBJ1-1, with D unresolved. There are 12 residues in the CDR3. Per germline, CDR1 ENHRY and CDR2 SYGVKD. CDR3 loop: CATAGLNTEAFF. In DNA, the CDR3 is TGTGCGACGGCTGGGTTAAACACTGAAGCTTTCTTT.

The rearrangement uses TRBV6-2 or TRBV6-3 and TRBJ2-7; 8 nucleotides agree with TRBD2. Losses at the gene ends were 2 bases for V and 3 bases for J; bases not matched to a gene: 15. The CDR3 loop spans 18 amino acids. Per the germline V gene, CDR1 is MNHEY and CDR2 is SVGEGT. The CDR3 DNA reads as TGTGCCAGCAGTTACACGACTAGCGTCGCTCCAAACCACTACGAGCAGTACTTC. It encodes CASSYTTSVAPNHYEQYF.

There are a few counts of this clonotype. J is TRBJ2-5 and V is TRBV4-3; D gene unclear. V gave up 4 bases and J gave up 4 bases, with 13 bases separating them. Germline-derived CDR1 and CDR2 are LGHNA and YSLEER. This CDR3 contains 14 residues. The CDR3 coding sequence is TGCGCCAGCAGCCCTATCATGGGGTCAGAGACCCAGTACTTC. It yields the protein CASSPIMGSETQYF.

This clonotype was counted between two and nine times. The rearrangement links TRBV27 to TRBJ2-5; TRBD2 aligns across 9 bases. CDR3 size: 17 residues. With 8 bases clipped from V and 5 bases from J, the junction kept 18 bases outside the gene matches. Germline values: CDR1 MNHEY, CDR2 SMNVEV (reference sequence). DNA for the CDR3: TGTGCCAGCGCCATCTCATGGACTAGCGCGATAGGGGAGACCCAGTACTTC. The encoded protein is CASAISWTSAIGETQYF.

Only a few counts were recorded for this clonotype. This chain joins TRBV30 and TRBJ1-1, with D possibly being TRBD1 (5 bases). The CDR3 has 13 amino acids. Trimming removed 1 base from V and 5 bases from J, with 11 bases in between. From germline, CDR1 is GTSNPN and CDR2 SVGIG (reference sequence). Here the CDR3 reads CAWSGGLRTEAFF. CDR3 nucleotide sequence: TGTGCCTGGAGTGGGGGACTTAGAACTGAAGCTTTCTTT.

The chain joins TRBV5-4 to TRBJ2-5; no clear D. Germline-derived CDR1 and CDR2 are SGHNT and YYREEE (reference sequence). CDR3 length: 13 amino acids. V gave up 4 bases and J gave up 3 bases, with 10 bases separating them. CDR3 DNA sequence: TGTGCCAGCAGCCCATATAGTGAAGAGACCCAGTACTTC. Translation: CASSPYSEETQYF.

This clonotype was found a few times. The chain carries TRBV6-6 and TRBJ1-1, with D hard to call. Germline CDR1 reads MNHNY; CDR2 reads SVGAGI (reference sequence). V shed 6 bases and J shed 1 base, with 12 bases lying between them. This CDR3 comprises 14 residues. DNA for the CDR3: TGTGCCAGCAGGAGGAGCCAGGAGAACACTGAAGCTTTCTTT. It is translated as CASRRSQENTEAFF.

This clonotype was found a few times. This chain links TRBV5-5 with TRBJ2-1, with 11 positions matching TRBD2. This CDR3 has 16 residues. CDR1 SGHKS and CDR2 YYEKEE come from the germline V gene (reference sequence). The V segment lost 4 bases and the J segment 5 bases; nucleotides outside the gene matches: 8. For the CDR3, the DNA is TGTGCCAGCAGCCCTCAGACTAGCGGGGCCCACAATGAGCAGTTCTTC. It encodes CASSPQTSGAHNEQFF.

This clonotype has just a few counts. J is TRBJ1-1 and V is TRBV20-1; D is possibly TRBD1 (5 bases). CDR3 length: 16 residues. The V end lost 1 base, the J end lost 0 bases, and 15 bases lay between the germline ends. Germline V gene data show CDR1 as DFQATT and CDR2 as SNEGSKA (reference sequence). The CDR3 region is CSARGTGRVMNTEAFF. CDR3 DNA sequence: TGCAGTGCTAGAGGGACGGGGCGGGTCATGAACACTGAAGCTTTCTTT.

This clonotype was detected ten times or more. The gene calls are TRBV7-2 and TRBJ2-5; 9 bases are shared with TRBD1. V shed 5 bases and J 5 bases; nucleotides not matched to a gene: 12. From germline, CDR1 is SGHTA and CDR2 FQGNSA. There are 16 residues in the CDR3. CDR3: CASSPRQGVRGETQYF. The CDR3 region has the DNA TGTGCCAGCAGCCCCCGACAGGGGGTACGAGGGGAGACCCAGTACTTC.

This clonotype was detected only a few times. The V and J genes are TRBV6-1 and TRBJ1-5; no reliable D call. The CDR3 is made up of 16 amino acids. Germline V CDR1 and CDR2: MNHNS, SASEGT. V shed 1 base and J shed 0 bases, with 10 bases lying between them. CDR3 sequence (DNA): TGTGCCAGCAGTGAAGAGGCCATTCATAGCAATCAGCCCCAGCATTTT. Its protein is CASSEEAIHSNQPQHF.

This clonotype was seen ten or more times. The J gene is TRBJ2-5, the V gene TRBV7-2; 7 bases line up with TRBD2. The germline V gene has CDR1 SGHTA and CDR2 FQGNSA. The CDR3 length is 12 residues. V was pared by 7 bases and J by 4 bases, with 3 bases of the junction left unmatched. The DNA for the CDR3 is TGTGCCAGCACCTCGGGGGGAGAGACCCAGTACTTC. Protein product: CASTSGGETQYF.

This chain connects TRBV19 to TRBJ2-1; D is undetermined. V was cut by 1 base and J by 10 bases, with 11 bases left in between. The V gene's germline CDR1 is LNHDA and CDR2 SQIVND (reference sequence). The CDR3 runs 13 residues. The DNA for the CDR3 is TGTGCCAGTAGTATAGGGTGGGGAATAGAGCAGTTCTTC. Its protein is CASSIGWGIEQFF.

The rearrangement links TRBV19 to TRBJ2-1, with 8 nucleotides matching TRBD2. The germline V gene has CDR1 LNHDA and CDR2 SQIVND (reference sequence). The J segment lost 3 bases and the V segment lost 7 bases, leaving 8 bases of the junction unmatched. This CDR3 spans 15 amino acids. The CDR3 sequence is CASTRAGGVYNEQFF. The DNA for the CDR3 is TGTGCCAGTACAAGGGCGGGAGGAGTCTACAATGAGCAGTTCTTC.

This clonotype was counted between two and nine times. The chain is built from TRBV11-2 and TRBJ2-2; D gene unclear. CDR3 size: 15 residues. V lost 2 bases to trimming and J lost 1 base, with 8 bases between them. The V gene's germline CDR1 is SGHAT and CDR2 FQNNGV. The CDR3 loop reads CASSLNGGNTGELFF. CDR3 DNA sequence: TGTGCCAGCAGCTTAAATGGCGGGAACACCGGGGAGCTGTTTTTT.

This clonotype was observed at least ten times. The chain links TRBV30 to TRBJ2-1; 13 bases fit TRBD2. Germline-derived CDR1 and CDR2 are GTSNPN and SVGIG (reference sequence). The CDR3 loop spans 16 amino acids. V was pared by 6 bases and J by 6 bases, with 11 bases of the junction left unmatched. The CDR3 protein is CACYAGTSGTINEQFF. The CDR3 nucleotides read TGTGCCTGCTATGCCGGGACTAGCGGGACGATCAATGAGCAGTTCTTC.

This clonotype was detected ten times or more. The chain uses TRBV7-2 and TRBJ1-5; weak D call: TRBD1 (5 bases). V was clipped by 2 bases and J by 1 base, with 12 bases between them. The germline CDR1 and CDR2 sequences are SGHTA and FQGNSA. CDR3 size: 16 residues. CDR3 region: CASSLSQGGSNQPQHF. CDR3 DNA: TGTGCCAGCAGCTTATCCCAGGGAGGGAGCAATCAGCCCCAGCATTTT. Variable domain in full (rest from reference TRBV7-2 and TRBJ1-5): GAGVSQSPSNKVTEKGKDVELRCDPISGHTALYWYRQSLGQGLEFLIYFQGNSAPDKSGLPSDRFSAERTGGSVSTLTIQRTQQEDSAVYLCASSLSQGGSNQPQHFGDGTRLSIL.

CDR3 region: CATSRGQGGTGAYEQYF. The CDR3 bases are TGTGCCACCAGCAGAGGACAGGGGGGGACAGGGGCCTACGAGCAGTACTTC. The chain uses TRBV15 and TRBJ2-7; 10 bases align to TRBD1. This CDR3 has 17 residues. Germline assignment: CDR1 LNHNV and CDR2 YYDKDF (reference sequence). Trimming cost V 1 base and J 2 bases; bases outside gene matches: 8.

The CDR3 coding sequence is TGTGCCAGCAGTGACGAGGCCGTCTACAATGAGCAGTTCTTC. This sequence encodes CASSDEAVYNEQFF. The V gene is TRBV6-1, the J gene TRBJ2-1, with D unclear. The CDR3 has 14 residues. The V gene's germline CDR1 is MNHNS and CDR2 SASEGT. The germline V and J ends were trimmed by 3 bases and 3 bases, with 9 bases remaining between them.

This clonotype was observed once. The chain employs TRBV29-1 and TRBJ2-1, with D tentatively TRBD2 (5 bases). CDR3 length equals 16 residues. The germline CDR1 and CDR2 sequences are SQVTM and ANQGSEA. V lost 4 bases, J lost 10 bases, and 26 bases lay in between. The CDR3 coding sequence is TGCAGCGTTGGTGGGAGCGTCGGCGCTAGTGTAAACGAGCAGTTCTTC. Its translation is CSVGGSVGASVNEQFF.

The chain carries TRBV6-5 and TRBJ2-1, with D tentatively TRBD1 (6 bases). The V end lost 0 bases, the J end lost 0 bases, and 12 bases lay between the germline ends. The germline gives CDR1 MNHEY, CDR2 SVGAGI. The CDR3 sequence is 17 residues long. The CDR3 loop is CASSYSFRDTSYNEQFF. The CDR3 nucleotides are TGTGCCAGCAGTTACTCTTTTAGGGACACCTCCTACAATGAGCAGTTCTTC.

The CDR3 DNA sequence: TGTGCCAGCAGTGCGGCGGGGAACCGGGCCGATACGCAGTATTTT. Translating gives CASSAAGNRADTQYF. The genes are TRBV2 and TRBJ2-3; TRBD2 is a possible D gene (6 bases). The CDR3 extends over 15 amino acids. Trimming shortened V by 4 bases and J by 6 bases, and 17 bases separated the two germline ends. Germline CDR1 is SNHLY and CDR2 is FYNNEI.

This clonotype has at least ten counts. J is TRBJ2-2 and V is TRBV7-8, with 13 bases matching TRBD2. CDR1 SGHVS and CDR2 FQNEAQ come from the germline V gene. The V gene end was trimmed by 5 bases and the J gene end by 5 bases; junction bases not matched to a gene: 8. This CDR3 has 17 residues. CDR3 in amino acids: CASSPRTSGGGTGELFF. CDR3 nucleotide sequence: TGTGCCAGCAGCCCACGGACTAGCGGGGGTGGAACCGGGGAGCTGTTTTTT.

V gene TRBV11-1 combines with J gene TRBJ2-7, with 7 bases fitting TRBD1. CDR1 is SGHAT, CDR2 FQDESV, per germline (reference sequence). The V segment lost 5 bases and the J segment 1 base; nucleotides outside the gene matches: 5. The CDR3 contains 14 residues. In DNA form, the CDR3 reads TGTGCCAGCAGCCGGGGACAGTCTTCCTACGAGCAGTACTTC. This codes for CASSRGQSSYEQYF.

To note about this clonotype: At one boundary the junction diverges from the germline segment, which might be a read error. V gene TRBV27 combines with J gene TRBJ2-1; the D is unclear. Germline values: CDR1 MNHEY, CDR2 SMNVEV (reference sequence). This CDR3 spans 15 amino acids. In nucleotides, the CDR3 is TGTGCCAGCAGAACAACTAACACTCTCTACAATGAGCGGTTCTTC. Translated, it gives CASRTTNTLYNERFF.